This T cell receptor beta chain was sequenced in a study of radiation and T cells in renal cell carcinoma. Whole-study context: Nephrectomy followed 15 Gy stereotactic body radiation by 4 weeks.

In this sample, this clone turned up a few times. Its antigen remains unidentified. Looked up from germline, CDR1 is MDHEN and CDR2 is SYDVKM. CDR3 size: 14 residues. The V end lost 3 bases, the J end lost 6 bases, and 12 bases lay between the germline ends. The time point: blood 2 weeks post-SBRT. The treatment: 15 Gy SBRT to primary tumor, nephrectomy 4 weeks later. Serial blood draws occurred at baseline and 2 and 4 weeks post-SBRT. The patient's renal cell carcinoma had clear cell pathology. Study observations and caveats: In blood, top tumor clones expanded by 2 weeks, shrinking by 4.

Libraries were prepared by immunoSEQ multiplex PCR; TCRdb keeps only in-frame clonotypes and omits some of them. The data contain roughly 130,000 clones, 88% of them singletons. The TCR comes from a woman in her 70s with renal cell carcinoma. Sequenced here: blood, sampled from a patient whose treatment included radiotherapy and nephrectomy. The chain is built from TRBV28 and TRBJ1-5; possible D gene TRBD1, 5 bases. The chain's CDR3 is CASSFGGVGQPQHF. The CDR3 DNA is TGTGCCAGCAGTTTCGGAGGGGTAGGTCAGCCCCAGCATTTT.